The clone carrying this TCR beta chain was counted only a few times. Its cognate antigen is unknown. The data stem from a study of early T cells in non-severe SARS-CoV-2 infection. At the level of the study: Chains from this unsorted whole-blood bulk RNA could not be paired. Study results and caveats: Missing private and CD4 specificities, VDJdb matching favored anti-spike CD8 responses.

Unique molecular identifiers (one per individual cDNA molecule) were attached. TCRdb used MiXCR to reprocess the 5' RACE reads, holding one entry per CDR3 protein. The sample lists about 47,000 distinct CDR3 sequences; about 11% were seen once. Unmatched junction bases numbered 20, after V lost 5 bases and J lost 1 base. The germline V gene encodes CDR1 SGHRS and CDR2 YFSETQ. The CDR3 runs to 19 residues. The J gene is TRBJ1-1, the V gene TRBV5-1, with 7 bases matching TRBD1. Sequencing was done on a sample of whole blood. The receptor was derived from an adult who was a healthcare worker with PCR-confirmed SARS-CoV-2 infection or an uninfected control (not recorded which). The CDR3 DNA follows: TGCGCCAGCAGAAGGGACAGAAGGGGGGGTACGGGTTCGAACACTGAAGCTTTCTTT. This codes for CASRRDRRGGTGSNTEAFF.